These 12 T cell receptor beta chains were sequenced from one sample in a study of shared clonotypes between healthy human individuals. Here immunoSEQ multiplex PCR was the method, and the copy in TCRdb shows in-frame clones only, minus some. The sample yields 2,500,000 or so clones, approximately 94% seen once. The sequenced sample was naive CD4+ T cells from PBMCs. Subset in this sample: CD45RA+ positively selected. These receptors were obtained from a man aged 18 to 35 in good health. Some clones in this sample may be carry-over from other donors' samples.

This clone appeared once. The gene calls are TRBV27 and TRBJ1-5; a possible D gene is TRBD1 (5 bases). Germline assignment: CDR1 MNHEY and CDR2 SMNVEV (reference sequence). The CDR3 totals 15 residues. Trimming cost V 7 bases and J 1 base, with 14 bases left between them. Written as DNA, the CDR3 is TGTGCCAGCAAAACTCGGGACGCAAGCAATCAGCCCCAGCATTTT. Translating gives CASKTRDASNQPQHF.

This chain joins TRBV28 and TRBJ2-5; possible D gene TRBD2, 6 bases. The end of the DNA fits TRBJ2-7 better, so the J call may be wrong. CDR3 size: 15 residues. CDR1 and CDR2 from the germline V gene are MDHEN and SYDVKM. The chain's CDR3 is CASSLQGLGTHEQYF. The CDR3, as DNA: TGTGCCAGCAGTTTACAGGGACTTGGTACCCACGAGCAGTACTTC.

The chain has TRBV5-1 and TRBJ2-1; D ambiguous. V was cut by 0 bases and J by 1 base, with 14 bases left in between. The length of the CDR3 is 17 residues. Germline-derived CDR1 and CDR2 are SGHRS and YFSETQ. The CDR3 is CASSLGQGDNSYNEQFF. The CDR3 DNA reads TGCGCCAGCAGCTTGGGACAAGGCGACAATTCCTACAATGAGCAGTTCTTC.

The rearrangement links TRBV5-1 to TRBJ2-1; 9 bases are a match to TRBD1. Germline V gives CDR1 SGHRS, CDR2 YFSETQ. The CDR3 length is 17 residues. The V segment lost 0 bases and the J segment 4 bases; nucleotides outside the gene matches: 8. Here the CDR3 DNA reads TGCGCCAGCAGCTTGGAGTGGGACAGGGTAACTTACAATGAGCAGTTCTTC. This sequence encodes CASSLEWDRVTYNEQFF.

This clone has just a few counts. This rearrangement joins TRBV5-4 to TRBJ2-7, with 8 bases identical to TRBD2. The CDR3 has 15 residues. The V and J ends lost 3 bases and 6 bases, in that order; junction bases with no gene match: 11. The germline gives CDR1 SGHNT, CDR2 YYREEE (reference sequence). The CDR3 spells CASSSPGLGAAEQYF. Written as DNA, the CDR3 is TGTGCCAGCAGCTCACCGGGACTAGGGGCCGCCGAGCAGTACTTC.

The V call is TRBV4-3, the J call TRBJ1-2; the D is unclear. The germline V gene encodes CDR1 LGHNA and CDR2 YSLEER. The CDR3 has 15 residues. V gave up 1 base and J gave up 4 bases, with 13 bases separating them. The CDR3 DNA follows: TGCGCCAGCAGCCAAGGAAGGGAAGGGAGCTATGGCTACACCTTC. Translation gives CASSQGREGSYGYTF.

For this clone: Additional DNA sequences in this sample encode the identical CDR3. The CDR3 protein is CASSPTLAGGTDTQYF. The CDR3 DNA follows: TGTGCCAGCAGCCCTACTTTGGCGGGAGGGACAGATACGCAGTATTTT. The chain employs TRBV11-2 and TRBJ2-3; TRBD2 matches at 9 bases. Looked up from germline, CDR1 is SGHAT and CDR2 is FQNNGV. The CDR3 covers 16 residues. J lost 3 bases, V lost 5 bases, and 9 bases had no gene match.

This clone was detected once. V and J are TRBV7-9 and TRBJ1-2; unclear D gene. V was trimmed by 4 bases and J by 5 bases, leaving 8 bases between them. The CDR3 has 12 residues. From germline, CDR1 is SEHNR and CDR2 FQNEAQ (reference sequence). The CDR3 nucleotides are TGTGCCAGCAGCTCTCAACTTTATGGCTACACCTTC. It encodes CASSSQLYGYTF.

The chain carries TRBV9 and TRBJ2-6; D gene unclear. This CDR3 is 15 amino acids long. V was trimmed by 0 bases and J by 1 base, leaving 5 bases between them. CDR1 and CDR2 from the germline V gene are SGDLS and YYNGEE. Written as DNA, the CDR3 is TGTGCCAGCAGCGTAGCTTTTTCTGGGGCCAACGTCCTGACTTTC. The encoded protein is CASSVAFSGANVLTF.

The chain couples TRBV7-2 to TRBJ2-1; no clear D gene. Deletions cut 0 bases from V and 4 bases from J, with 7 bases between. The CDR3 consists of 14 residues. The germline V gene has CDR1 SGHTA and CDR2 FQGNSA. The CDR3 protein is CASSLAPEYNEQFF. In DNA, the CDR3 is TGTGCCAGCAGCTTAGCCCCGGAATACAATGAGCAGTTCTTC.

The V and J genes are TRBV4-2 and TRBJ2-7; 11 nucleotides match TRBD1. Germline CDR1 is LGHNA and CDR2 is YNFKEQ. The junction had 4 bases not matched to a gene; V was cut back by 5 bases and J by 4 bases. The CDR3 sequence is 14 residues long. Here the CDR3 DNA reads TGTGCCAGCAGCTCCGGGACAGGGGGGTACGAGCAGTACTTC. Its protein is CASSSGTGGYEQYF.

The V and J genes are TRBV6-4 and TRBJ2-7, with TRBD1 as a possible D gene (6 bases). The germline CDR1 and CDR2 sequences are MRHNA and SNTAGT. The CDR3 loop spans 13 amino acids. V was pared by 10 bases and J by 4 bases, with 17 bases between. CDR3 loop: CATAVGQGYEQYF. In nucleotides, the CDR3 is TGTGCCACCGCCGTCGGGCAGGGGTACGAGCAGTACTTC.